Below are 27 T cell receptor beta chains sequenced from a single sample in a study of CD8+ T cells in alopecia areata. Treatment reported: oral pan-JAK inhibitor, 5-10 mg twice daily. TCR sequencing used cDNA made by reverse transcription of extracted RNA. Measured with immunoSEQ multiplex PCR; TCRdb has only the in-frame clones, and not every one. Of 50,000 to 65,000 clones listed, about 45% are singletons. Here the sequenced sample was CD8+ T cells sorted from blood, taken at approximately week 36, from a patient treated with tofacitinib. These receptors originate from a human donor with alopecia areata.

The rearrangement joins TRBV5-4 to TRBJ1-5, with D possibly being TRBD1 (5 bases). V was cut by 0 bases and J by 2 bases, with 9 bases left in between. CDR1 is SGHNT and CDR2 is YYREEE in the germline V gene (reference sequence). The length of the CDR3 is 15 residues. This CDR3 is CASSLGPGGNQPQHF. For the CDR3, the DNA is TGTGCCAGCAGCTTGGGGCCGGGGGGCAATCAGCCCCAGCATTTT.

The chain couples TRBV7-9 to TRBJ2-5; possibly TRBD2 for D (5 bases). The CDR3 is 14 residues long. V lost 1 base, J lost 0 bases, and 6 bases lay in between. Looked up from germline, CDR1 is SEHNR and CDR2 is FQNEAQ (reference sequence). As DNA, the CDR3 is TGTGCCAGCAGCTTAGAGACTAACCAAGAGACCCAGTACTTC. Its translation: CASSLETNQETQYF.

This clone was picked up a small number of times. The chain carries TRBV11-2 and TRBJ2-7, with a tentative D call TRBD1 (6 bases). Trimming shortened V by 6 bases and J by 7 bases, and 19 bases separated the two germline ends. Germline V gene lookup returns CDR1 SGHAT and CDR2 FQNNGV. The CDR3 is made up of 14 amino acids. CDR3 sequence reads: CASSSGTSRWEQYF. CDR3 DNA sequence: TGTGCCAGCAGTTCCGGGACAAGTCGATGGGAGCAGTACTTC.

The CDR3 is CAWSVPGLRGEKLFF. DNA of the CDR3: TGTGCCTGGAGTGTACCCGGACTCCGGGGTGAAAAACTGTTTTTT. The rearrangement links TRBV30 to TRBJ1-4; the D is unclear. This CDR3 is built from 15 residues. The germline V gene has CDR1 GTSNPN and CDR2 SVGIG (reference sequence). Trimming shortened V by 0 bases and J by 7 bases, and 15 bases separated the two germline ends.

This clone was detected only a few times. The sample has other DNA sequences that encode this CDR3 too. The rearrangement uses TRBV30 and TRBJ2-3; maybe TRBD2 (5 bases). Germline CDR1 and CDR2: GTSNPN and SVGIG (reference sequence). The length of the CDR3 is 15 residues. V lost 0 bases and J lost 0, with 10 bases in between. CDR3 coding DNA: TGTGCCTGGAGTGTTGGAGGTTCTAGCACAGATACGCAGTATTTT. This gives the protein CAWSVGGSSTDTQYF.

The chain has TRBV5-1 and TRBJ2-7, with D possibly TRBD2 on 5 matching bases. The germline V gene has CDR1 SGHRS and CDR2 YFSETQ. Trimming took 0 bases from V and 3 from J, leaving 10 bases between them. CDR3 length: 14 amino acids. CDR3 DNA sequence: TGCGCCAGCAGCTTGGCCGGGGAAGACTACGAGCAGTACTTC. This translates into CASSLAGEDYEQYF.

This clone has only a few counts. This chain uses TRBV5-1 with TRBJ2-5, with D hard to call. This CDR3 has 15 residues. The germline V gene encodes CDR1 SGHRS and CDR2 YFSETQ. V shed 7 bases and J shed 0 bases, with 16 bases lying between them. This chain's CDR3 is CASYQRPNYQETQYF. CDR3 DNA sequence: TGCGCCAGCTATCAGAGGCCGAATTACCAAGAGACCCAGTACTTC.

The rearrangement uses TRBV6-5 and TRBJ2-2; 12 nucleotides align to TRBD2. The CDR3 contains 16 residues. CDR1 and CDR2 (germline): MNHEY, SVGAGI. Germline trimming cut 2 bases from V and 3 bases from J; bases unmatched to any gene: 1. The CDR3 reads CASSYLAGGDTGELFF. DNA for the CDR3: TGTGCCAGCAGTTACCTAGCGGGAGGGGACACCGGGGAGCTGTTTTTT.

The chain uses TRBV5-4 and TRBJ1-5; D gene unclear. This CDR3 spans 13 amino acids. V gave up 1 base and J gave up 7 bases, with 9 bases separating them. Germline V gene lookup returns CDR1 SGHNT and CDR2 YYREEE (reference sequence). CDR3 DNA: TGTGCCAGCAGCTTGACGCTAGGGCAGCCCCAGCATTTT. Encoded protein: CASSLTLGQPQHF.

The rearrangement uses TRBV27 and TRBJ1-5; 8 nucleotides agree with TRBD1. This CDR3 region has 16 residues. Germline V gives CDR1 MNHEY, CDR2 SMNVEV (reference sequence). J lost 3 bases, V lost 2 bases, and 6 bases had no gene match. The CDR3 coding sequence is TGTGCCAGCAGTTTACACGGACAGGGAAACAATCAGCCCCAGCATTTT. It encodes CASSLHGQGNNQPQHF.

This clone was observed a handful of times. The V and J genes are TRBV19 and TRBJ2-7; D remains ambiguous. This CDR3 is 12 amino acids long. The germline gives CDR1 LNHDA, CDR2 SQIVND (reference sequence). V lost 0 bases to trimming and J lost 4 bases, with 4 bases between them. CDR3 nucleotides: TGTGCCAGTAGTATAGACGGATACGAGCAGTACTTC. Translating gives CASSIDGYEQYF.

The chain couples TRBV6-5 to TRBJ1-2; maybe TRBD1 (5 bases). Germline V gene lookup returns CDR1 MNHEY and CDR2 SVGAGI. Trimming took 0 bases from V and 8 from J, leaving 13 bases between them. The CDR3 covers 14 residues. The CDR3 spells CASSYSSEEGGYTF. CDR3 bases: TGTGCCAGCAGTTACTCCTCTGAGGAGGGGGGCTACACCTTC.

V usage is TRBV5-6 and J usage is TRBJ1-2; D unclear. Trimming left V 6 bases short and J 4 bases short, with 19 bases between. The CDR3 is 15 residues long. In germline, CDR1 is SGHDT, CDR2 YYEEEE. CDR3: CASTTSERAIYGYTF. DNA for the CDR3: TGTGCCAGCACCACCTCCGAGCGAGCCATCTATGGCTACACCTTC.

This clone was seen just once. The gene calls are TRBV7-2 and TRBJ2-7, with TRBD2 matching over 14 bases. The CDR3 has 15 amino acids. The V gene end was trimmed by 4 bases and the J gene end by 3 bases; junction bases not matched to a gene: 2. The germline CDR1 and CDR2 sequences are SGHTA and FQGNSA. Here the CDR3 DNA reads TGTGCCAGCAGCTGGGGACTAGCGGGAGTCTACGAGCAGTACTTC. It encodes CASSWGLAGVYEQYF.

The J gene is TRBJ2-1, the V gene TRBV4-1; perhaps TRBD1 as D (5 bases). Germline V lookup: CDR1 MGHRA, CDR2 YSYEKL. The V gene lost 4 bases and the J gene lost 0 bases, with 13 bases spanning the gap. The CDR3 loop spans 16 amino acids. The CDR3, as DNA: TGCGCCAGCAGCCCAGAGACAGCCAGCTCCTACAATGAGCAGTTCTTC. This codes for CASSPETASSYNEQFF.

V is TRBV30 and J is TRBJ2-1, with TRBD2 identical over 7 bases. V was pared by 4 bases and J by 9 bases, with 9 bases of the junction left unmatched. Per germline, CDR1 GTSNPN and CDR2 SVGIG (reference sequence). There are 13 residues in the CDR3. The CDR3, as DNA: TGTGCCTGGACTATGAGGGAGGGGATTGAGCAGTTCTTC. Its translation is CAWTMREGIEQFF.

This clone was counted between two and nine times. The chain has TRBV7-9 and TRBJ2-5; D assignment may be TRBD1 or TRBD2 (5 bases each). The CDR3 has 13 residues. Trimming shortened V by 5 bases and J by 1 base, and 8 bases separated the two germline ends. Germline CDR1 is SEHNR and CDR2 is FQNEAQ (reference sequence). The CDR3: CASSRGLQETQYF. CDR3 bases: TGTGCCAGCAGCCGGGGCCTCCAAGAGACCCAGTACTTC. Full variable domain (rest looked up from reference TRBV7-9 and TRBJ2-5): DTGVSQNPRHKITKRGQNVTFRCDPISEHNRLYWYRQTLGQGPEFLTYFQNEAQLEKSRLLSDRFSAERPKGSFSTLEIQRTEQGDSAMYLCASSRGLQETQYFGPGTRLLVL.

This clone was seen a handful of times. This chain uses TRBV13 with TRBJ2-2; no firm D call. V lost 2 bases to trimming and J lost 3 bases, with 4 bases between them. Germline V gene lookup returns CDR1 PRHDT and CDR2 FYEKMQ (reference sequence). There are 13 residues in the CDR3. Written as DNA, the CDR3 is TGTGCCAGCAGCTTAAGCGACACCGGGGAGCTGTTTTTT. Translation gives CASSLSDTGELFF.

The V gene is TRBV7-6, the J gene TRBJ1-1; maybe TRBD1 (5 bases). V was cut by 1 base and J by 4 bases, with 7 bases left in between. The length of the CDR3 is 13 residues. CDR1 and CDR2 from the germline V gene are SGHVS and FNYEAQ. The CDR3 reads CASSLGGVTEAFF. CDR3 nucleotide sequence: TGTGCCAGCAGCTTAGGAGGGGTCACTGAAGCTTTCTTT.

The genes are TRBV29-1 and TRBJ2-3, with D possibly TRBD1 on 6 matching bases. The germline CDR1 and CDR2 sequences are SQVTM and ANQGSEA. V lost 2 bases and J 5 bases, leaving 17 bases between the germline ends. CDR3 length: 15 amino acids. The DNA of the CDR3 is TGCAGCGTTGAACCAGGTGACAGGCCGGGAGATACGCAGTATTTT. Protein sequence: CSVEPGDRPGDTQYF.

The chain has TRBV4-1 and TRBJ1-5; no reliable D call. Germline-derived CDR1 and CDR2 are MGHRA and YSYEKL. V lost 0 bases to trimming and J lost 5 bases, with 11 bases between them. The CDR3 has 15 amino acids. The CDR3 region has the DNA TGCGCCAGCAGCCAAGATACGGTATCGGATCAGCCCCAGCATTTT. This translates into CASSQDTVSDQPQHF.

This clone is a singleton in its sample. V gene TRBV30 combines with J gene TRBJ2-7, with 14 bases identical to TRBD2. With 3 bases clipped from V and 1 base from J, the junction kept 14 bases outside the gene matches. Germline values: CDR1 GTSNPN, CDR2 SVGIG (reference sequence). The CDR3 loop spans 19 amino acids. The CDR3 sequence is CAWRGLAGDGRRKSYEQYF. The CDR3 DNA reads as TGTGCCTGGAGGGGACTAGCGGGAGATGGAAGAAGGAAATCCTACGAGCAGTACTTC.

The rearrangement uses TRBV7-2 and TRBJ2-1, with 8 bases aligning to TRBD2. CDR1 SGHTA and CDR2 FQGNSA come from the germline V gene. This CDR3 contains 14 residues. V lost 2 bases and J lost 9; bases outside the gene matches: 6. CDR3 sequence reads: CASSLLGTSGEQFF. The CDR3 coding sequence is TGTGCCAGCAGCTTACTCGGAACTAGCGGTGAGCAGTTCTTC.

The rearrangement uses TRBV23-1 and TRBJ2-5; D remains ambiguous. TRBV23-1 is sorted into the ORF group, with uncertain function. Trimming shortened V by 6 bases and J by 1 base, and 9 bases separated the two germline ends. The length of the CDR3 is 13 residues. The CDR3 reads CASSNRAQETQYF. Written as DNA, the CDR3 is TGCGCCAGCAGCAACCGAGCCCAAGAGACCCAGTACTTC.

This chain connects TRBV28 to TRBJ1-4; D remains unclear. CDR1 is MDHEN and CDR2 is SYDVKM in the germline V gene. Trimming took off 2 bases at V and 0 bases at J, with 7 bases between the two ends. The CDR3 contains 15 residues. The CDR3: CASSLETATNEKLFF. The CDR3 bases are TGTGCCAGCAGTTTAGAGACTGCAACTAATGAAAAACTGTTTTTT.

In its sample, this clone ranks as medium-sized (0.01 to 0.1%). CDR3: CASSHRQGGSTEAFF. The CDR3, as DNA: TGCGCCAGCAGCCATCGACAGGGAGGCAGTACTGAAGCTTTCTTT. V usage is TRBV4-1 and J usage is TRBJ1-1, with 7 nucleotides matching TRBD1. The CDR3 length is 15 residues. Losses at the gene ends were 3 bases for V and 5 bases for J; bases not matched to a gene: 9. From germline, CDR1 is MGHRA and CDR2 YSYEKL.

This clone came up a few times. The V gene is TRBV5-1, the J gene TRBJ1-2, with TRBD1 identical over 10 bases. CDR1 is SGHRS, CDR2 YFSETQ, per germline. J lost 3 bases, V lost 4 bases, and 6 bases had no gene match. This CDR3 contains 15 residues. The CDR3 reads CASSGRDRGYYGYTF. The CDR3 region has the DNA TGCGCCAGCAGCGGCCGGGACAGGGGATACTATGGCTACACCTTC.